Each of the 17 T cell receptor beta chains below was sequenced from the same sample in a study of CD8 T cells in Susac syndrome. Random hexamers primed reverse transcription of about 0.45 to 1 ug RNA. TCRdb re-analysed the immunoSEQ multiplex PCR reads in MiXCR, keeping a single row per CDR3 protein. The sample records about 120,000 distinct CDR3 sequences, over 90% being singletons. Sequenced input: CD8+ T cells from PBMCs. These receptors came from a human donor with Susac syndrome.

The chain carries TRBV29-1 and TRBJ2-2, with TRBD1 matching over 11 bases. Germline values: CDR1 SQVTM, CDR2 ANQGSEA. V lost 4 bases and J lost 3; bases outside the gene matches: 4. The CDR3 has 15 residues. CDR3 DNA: TGCAGCGTTGTCTCGGGACAGGGGGACACCGGGGAGCTGTTTTTT. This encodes CSVVSGQGDTGELFF.

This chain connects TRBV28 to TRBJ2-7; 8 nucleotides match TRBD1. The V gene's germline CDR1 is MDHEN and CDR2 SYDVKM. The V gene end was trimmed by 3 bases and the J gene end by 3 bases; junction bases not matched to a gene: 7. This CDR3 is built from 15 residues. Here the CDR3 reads CASSFPDRALYEQYF. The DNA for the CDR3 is TGTGCCAGCAGTTTTCCGGACAGGGCCCTCTACGAGCAGTACTTC.

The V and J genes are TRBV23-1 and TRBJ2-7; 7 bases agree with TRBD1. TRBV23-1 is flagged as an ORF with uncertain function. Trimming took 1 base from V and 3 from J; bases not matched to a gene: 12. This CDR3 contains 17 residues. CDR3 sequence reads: CASSQFGCRDSGYEQYF. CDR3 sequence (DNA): TGCGCCAGCAGTCAATTTGGGTGCCGGGACAGTGGCTACGAGCAGTACTTC.

The CDR3 protein is CSVEAPDNTLGNEQFF. Here the CDR3 DNA reads TGCAGCGTTGAAGCGCCGGATAACACCCTAGGCAATGAGCAGTTCTTC. The rearrangement joins TRBV29-1 to TRBJ2-1; D uncertain. V was cut by 1 base and J by 6 bases, with 19 bases left in between. The germline V gene has CDR1 SQVTM and CDR2 ANQGSEA. CDR3 length: 16 amino acids.

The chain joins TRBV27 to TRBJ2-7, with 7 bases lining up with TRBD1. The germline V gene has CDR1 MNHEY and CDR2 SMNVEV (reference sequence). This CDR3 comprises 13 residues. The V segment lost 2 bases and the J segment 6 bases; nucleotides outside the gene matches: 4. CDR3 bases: TGTGCCAGCAGTTTACCCCGGGACAGCGAGCAGTACTTC. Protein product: CASSLPRDSEQYF.

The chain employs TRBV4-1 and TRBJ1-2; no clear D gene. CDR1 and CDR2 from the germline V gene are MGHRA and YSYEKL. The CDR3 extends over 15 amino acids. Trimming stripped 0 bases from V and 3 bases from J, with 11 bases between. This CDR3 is CASSQDFPGDYGYTF. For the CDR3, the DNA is TGCGCCAGCAGCCAAGATTTTCCAGGCGACTATGGCTACACCTTC.

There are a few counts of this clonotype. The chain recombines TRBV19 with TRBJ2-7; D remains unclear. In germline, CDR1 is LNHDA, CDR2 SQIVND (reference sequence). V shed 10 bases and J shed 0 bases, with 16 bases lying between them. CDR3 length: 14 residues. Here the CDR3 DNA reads TGTGCCACCGGGTCGTCCTCAAGCTCCTACGAGCAGTACTTC. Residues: CATGSSSSSYEQYF.

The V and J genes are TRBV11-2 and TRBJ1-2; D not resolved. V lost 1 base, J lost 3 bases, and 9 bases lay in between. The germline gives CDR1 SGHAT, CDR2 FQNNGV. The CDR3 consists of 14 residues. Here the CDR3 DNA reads TGTGCCAGCAGCTTAGTGGCGCAGGACTATGGCTACACCTTC. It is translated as CASSLVAQDYGYTF.

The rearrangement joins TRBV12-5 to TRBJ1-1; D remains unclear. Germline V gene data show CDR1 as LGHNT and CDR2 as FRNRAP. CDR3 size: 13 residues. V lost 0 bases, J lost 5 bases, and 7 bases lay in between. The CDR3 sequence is CASGLVRGTEAFF. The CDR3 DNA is TGTGCTAGTGGTTTGGTCAGAGGTACTGAAGCTTTCTTT.

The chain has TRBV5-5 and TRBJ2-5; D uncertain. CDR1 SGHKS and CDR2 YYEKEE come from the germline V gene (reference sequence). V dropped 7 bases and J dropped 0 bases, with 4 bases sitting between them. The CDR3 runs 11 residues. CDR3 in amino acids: CASSYQETQYF. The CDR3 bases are TGTGCCAGCTCCTACCAAGAGACCCAGTACTTC. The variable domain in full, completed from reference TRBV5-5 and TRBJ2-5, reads DAGVTQSPTHLIKTRGQQVTLRCSPISGHKSVSWYQQVLGQGPQFIFQYYEKEERGRGNFPDRFSARQFPNYSSELNVNALLLGDSALYLCASSYQETQYFGPGTRLLVL.

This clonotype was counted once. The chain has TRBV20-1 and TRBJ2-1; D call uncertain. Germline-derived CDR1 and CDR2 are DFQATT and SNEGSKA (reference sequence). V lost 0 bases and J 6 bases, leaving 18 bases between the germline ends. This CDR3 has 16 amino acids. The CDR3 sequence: CSARDPGKIHFNEQFF. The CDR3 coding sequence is TGCAGTGCTAGAGACCCCGGAAAAATCCATTTCAATGAGCAGTTCTTC.

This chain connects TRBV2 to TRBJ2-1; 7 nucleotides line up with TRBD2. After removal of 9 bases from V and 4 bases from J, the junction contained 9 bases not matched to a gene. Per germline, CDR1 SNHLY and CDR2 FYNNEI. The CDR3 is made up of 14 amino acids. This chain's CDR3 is CARGGTTPYNEQFF. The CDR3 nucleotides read TGTGCCAGAGGAGGGACTACGCCTTACAATGAGCAGTTCTTC.

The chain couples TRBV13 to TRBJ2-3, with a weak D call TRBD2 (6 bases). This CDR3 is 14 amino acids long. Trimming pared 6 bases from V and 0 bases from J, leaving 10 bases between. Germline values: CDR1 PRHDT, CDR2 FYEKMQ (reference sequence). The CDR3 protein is CASSAGRSTDTQYF. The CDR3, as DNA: TGTGCCAGCAGTGCTGGGAGGAGCACAGATACGCAGTATTTT. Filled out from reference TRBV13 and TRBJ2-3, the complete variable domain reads AAGVIQSPRHLIKEKRETATLKCYPIPRHDTVYWYQQGPGQDPQFLISFYEKMQSDKGSIPDRFSAQQFSDYHSELNMSSLELGDSALYFCASSAGRSTDTQYFGPGTRLTVL.

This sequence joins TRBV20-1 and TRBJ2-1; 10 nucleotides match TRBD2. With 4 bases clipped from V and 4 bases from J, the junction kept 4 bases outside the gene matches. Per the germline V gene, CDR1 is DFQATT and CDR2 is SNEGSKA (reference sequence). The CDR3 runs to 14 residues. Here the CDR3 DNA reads TGCAGTGCTACTAGCGGGGGCCTATACAATGAGCAGTTCTTC. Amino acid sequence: CSATSGGLYNEQFF.

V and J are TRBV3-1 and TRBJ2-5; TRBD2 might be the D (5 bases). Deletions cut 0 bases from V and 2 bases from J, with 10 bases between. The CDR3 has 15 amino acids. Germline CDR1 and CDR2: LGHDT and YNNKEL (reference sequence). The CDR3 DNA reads TGTGCCAGCAGCCAAGATGAGGGATCTCAAGAGACCCAGTACTTC. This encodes CASSQDEGSQETQYF.

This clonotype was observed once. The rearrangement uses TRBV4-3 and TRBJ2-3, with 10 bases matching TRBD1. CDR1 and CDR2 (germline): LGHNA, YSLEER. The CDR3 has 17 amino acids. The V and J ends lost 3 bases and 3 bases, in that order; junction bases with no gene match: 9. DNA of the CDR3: TGCGCCAGCAGCCATAAAAGGACAGGGGGTGAGACAGATACGCAGTATTTT. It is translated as CASSHKRTGGETDTQYF.

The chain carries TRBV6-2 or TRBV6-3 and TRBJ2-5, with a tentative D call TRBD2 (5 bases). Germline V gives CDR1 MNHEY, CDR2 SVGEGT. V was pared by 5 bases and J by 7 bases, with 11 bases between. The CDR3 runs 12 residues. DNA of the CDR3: TGTGCCAGCAGTGGGGAGACGGGGACCCAGTACTTC. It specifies CASSGETGTQYF.